Following are 15 T cell receptor beta chains from one sample sequenced in a study of cytomegalovirus exposure and HLA in healthy donors. The PCR used 60 Vbeta and 13 Jbeta primers. Repertoires were generated with immunoSEQ multiplex PCR, while TCRdb's copy carries only in-frame clones and drops some. The profile covers 76,000 or so clones, with around 80% appearing a single time and roughly 2.5% taken by the ten largest. Sequencing input: PBMCs. The receptors come from a man aged 30 to 39 in good health and CMV-seronegative.

V and J are TRBV7-6 and TRBJ2-5, with D unresolved. The CDR3 loop spans 13 amino acids. Germline CDR1 is SGHVS and CDR2 is FNYEAQ. V was clipped by 1 base and J by 3 bases, with 6 bases between them. CDR3 residues: CASSLGLKETQYF. CDR3 sequence (DNA): TGTGCCAGCAGCTTAGGACTCAAAGAGACCCAGTACTTC. Supplemented by reference TRBV7-6 and TRBJ2-5, the full variable domain reads GAGVSQSPRYKVTKRGQDVALRCDPISGHVSLYWYRQALGQGPEFLTYFNYEAQQDKSGLPNDRFSAERPEGSISTLTIQRTEQRDSAMYRCASSLGLKETQYFGPGTRLLVL.

This clone has only one observation. The chain couples TRBV15 to TRBJ2-7; TRBD1 agrees at 9 bases. In germline, CDR1 is LNHNV, CDR2 YYDKDF (reference sequence). This CDR3 has 14 amino acids. Losses at the gene ends were 4 bases for V and 6 bases for J; bases not matched to a gene: 7. The CDR3 coding sequence is TGTGCCACCAGCACGGGACAGGGTTTGGGCGAGCAGTACTTC. Protein: CATSTGQGLGEQYF.

This clone was seen just once. V is TRBV19 and J is TRBJ2-5, with 7 bases identical to TRBD1. The CDR3 has 17 residues. Trimming cost V 4 bases and J 4 bases; bases outside gene matches: 15. Germline V gene sequence: CDR1 LNHDA, CDR2 SQIVND (reference sequence). The CDR3 DNA is TGTGCCAGTAGTACGTGGGCGGTGACAGGGAAAAGAGAGACCCAGTACTTC. Translation gives CASSTWAVTGKRETQYF.

V gene TRBV6-1 combines with J gene TRBJ2-3, with 8 positions matching TRBD2. Germline-derived CDR1 and CDR2 are MNHNS and SASEGT. The CDR3 totals 12 residues. The CDR3 region has the DNA TGTGCACCACTAGCGGACACAGATACGCAGTATTTT. Translation gives CAPLADTDTQYF.

J is TRBJ2-3 and V is TRBV30; D may be TRBD2 (6 bases). The germline V and J ends were trimmed by 3 bases and 2 bases, with 9 bases remaining between them. The CDR3 spans 13 residues. Germline values: CDR1 GTSNPN, CDR2 SVGIG (reference sequence). As DNA, the CDR3 is TGTGCCTGGAGCGGGGGATCCACAGATACGCAGTATTTT. Translating gives CAWSGGSTDTQYF.

DNA for the CDR3: TGTGCCAGCAGTTTTCGTCAGGCAGGGGGCAATCAGCCCCAGCATTTT. Its translation is CASSFRQAGGNQPQHF. The chain links TRBV27 to TRBJ1-5; possibly TRBD1 for D (6 bases). Germline CDR1 and CDR2: MNHEY and SMNVEV (reference sequence). Trimming pared 3 bases from V and 2 bases from J, leaving 14 bases between. This CDR3 is 16 amino acids long.

CDR3 sequence: CASSTRQGMHEQFF. Written as DNA, the CDR3 is TGCGCCAGCAGCACCCGACAGGGTATGCATGAGCAGTTCTTC. The chain is built from TRBV5-1 and TRBJ2-1; TRBD1 agrees at 7 bases. Losses at the gene ends were 4 bases for V and 8 bases for J; bases not matched to a gene: 9. Per the germline V gene, CDR1 is SGHRS and CDR2 is YFSETQ. The CDR3 covers 14 residues.

V is TRBV30 and J is TRBJ2-7, with TRBD1 matching over 12 bases. The CDR3 covers 14 residues. Losses at the gene ends were 2 bases for V and 8 bases for J; bases not matched to a gene: 7. Germline V gene data show CDR1 as GTSNPN and CDR2 as SVGIG (reference sequence). CDR3: CAWSPGTGGAQQYF. In DNA, the CDR3 is TGTGCCTGGAGTCCCGGGACAGGGGGCGCCCAGCAGTACTTC.

This clone was counted a single time. This rearrangement joins TRBV5-5 to TRBJ1-6, with 9 nucleotides matching TRBD1. V gave up 3 bases and J gave up 0 bases; unmatched junction bases: 10. Germline lookup yields CDR1 SGHKS and CDR2 YYEKEE (reference sequence). The CDR3 extends over 19 amino acids. The CDR3: CASSWGGTGPSSYNSPLHF. Written as DNA, the CDR3 is TGTGCCAGCAGCTGGGGCGGGACAGGGCCTAGCTCCTATAATTCACCCCTCCACTTT.

The chain carries TRBV7-9 and TRBJ2-7; D might be TRBD1 (6 bases). From germline, CDR1 is SEHNR and CDR2 FQNEAQ (reference sequence). There are 13 residues in the CDR3. V dropped 4 bases and J dropped 4 bases, with 11 bases sitting between them. Here the CDR3 reads CASSYRERYEQYF. The CDR3 nucleotides are TGTGCCAGCAGCTACAGGGAGAGGTACGAGCAGTACTTC.

This clone showed up just a few times. J is TRBJ1-5 and V is TRBV4-1; 7 nucleotides agree with TRBD1. V shed 5 bases and J 5 bases; nucleotides not matched to a gene: 6. Looked up from germline, CDR1 is MGHRA and CDR2 is YSYEKL. The CDR3 consists of 14 residues. The CDR3 nucleotides read TGCGCCAGCAGCTCGGAGGGGGCAGATCAGCCCCAGCATTTT. Amino acids: CASSSEGADQPQHF.

The table lists this clone with a few counts. The J gene is TRBJ2-7, the V gene TRBV28; the D gene is possibly TRBD2 (6 bases). This CDR3 comprises 14 residues. Trimming shortened V by 0 bases and J by 2 bases, and 8 bases separated the two germline ends. Germline CDR1 is MDHEN and CDR2 is SYDVKM. The CDR3 sequence: CASSLWREPYEQYF. As DNA, the CDR3 is TGTGCCAGCAGTTTATGGCGGGAACCCTACGAGCAGTACTTC. Full variable domain (outside the CDR3, taken from reference TRBV28 and TRBJ2-7): DVKVTQSSRYLVKRTGEKVFLECVQDMDHENMFWYRQDPGLGLRLIYFSYDVKMKEKGDIPEGYSVSREKKERFSLILESASTNQTSMYLCASSLWREPYEQYFGPGTRLTVT.

This clone has only one observation. This rearrangement joins TRBV7-9 to TRBJ2-7, with TRBD1 matching over 9 bases. V shed 3 bases and J 2 bases; nucleotides not matched to a gene: 2. The CDR3 extends over 14 amino acids. The germline V gene encodes CDR1 SEHNR and CDR2 FQNEAQ (reference sequence). CDR3 loop: CASSLGQGAYEQYF. The CDR3 DNA reads TGTGCCAGCAGCTTGGGACAGGGAGCCTACGAGCAGTACTTC.

The genes are TRBV5-4 and TRBJ1-1; tentative D call: TRBD1 (5 bases). The germline gives CDR1 SGHNT, CDR2 YYREEE (reference sequence). The CDR3 spans 13 residues. With 1 base removed from V and 4 bases from J, the gap between germline ends came to 8 bases. CDR3 nucleotide sequence: TGTGCCAGCAGCTTGACAGGATCCACTGAAGCTTTCTTT. Its protein is CASSLTGSTEAFF.

The chain is built from TRBV5-1 and TRBJ2-7; D remains ambiguous. Germline-derived CDR1 and CDR2 are SGHRS and YFSETQ. The ends were cut back, 1 base at V and 3 bases at J, with 11 bases in the middle. The CDR3 length is 14 residues. CDR3 in amino acids: CASSLYSGRYEQYF. DNA of the CDR3: TGCGCCAGCAGCTTGTATTCAGGTCGCTACGAGCAGTACTTC.